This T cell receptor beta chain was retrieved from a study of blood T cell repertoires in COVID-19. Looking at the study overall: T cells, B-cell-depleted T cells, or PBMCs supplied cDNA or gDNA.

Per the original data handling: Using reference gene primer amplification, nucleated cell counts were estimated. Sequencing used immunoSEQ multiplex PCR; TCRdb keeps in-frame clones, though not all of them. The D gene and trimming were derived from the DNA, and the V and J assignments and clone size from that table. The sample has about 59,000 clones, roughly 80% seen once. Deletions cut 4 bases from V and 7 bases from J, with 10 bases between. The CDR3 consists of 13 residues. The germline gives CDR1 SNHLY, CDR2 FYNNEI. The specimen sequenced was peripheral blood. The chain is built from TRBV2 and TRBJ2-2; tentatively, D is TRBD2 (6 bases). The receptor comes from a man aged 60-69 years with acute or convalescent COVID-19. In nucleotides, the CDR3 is TGTGCCAGCAGTGCTGGGCGGGGCGGGGAGCTGTTTTTT. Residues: CASSAGRGGELFF.